The 27 T cell receptor beta chains below come from one sample, sequenced in a study of shared clonotypes between healthy human individuals. The table came from immunoSEQ multiplex PCR; TCRdb's copy has only in-frame clones and leaves some out. The repertoire consists of approximately 340,000 clones, with less than 85% occurring once and the leading ten covering 8.5% to 12%. Sequenced material: memory CD4+ T cells sorted from blood. Indicated subset: CD45RA-negative fraction. The receptors derive from a man aged 30-40 years in good health.

V usage is TRBV27 and J usage is TRBJ1-2, with 9 bases identical to TRBD1. CDR3 length: 14 amino acids. J was trimmed by 8 bases and V by 6 bases; bases with no gene match: 10. Germline V lookup: CDR1 MNHEY, CDR2 SMNVEV (reference sequence). The chain's CDR3 is CASSPGTGTRGYTF. The CDR3 nucleotides read TGTGCCAGCAGCCCGGGGACAGGGACAAGGGGCTACACCTTC.

The J gene is TRBJ1-1, the V gene TRBV6-6; 8 bases map to TRBD1. CDR3 size: 15 residues. J gave up 2 bases and V 7 bases, and 9 bases lay outside the gene matches. In germline, CDR1 is MNHNY, CDR2 SVGAGI (reference sequence). The chain's CDR3 is CASNSRTGTNTEAFF. The CDR3 DNA reads as TGTGCCAGCAACTCAAGGACAGGGACCAACACTGAAGCTTTCTTT.

The CDR3 nucleotides are TGTGCCACCCCGGATTCCGAAACTAACTATGGCTACACCTTC. Translated, it gives CATPDSETNYGYTF. The chain recombines TRBV6-1 with TRBJ1-2; D gene uncertain. Germline V lookup: CDR1 MNHNS, CDR2 SASEGT. The CDR3 loop spans 14 amino acids. Trimming took off 10 bases at V and 0 bases at J, with 15 bases between the two ends.

This sequence joins TRBV6-5 and TRBJ1-2; D perhaps matches TRBD1 (6 bases). There are 14 residues in the CDR3. V was shortened by 6 bases and J by 1 base, with 12 bases between the two germline ends. CDR1 is MNHEY, CDR2 SVGAGI, per germline. This chain's CDR3 is CASSRTDLNYGYTF. For the CDR3, the DNA is TGTGCCAGCAGCCGGACAGACCTTAACTATGGCTACACCTTC.

This sequence joins TRBV30 and TRBJ1-4; 8 bases match TRBD1. The trim removed 3 bases at V and 12 bases at J, leaving 12 bases unmatched. The CDR3 has 14 amino acids. Germline lookup yields CDR1 GTSNPN and CDR2 SVGIG (reference sequence). CDR3 loop: CAWRSTGVLGELFF. The CDR3 DNA sequence: TGTGCCTGGAGATCGACAGGGGTTCTTGGTGAACTGTTTTTT. The whole variable domain, filled in from reference TRBV30 and TRBJ1-4, reads SQTIHQWPATLVQPVGSPLSLECTVEGTSNPNLYWYRQAAGRGLQLLFYSVGIGQISSEVPQNLSASRPQDRQFILSSKKLLLSDSGFYLCAWRSTGVLGELFFGSGTQLSVL.

This clone is a singleton in its sample. The chain couples TRBV28 to TRBJ2-7; 9 positions agree with TRBD1. The germline V gene encodes CDR1 MDHEN and CDR2 SYDVKM. The J segment lost 6 bases and the V segment lost 3 bases, leaving 9 bases of the junction unmatched. CDR3 length equals 15 residues. The CDR3 nucleotides read TGTGCCAGCAGTTTGTATCGGACAGGGGATGGCGAGCAGTACTTC. It encodes CASSLYRTGDGEQYF.

About this clone itself: A read error likely explains this, since a far larger clone differs by one base. Different DNA sequences within this sample yield the same CDR3. The chain carries TRBV7-9 and TRBJ2-3, with D unclear. The germline gives CDR1 SEHNR, CDR2 FQNEAQ (reference sequence). V dropped 5 bases and J dropped 2 bases, with 2 bases sitting between them. The CDR3 extends over 11 amino acids. This CDR3 reads CASSLTDTQYF. Written as DNA, the CDR3 is TGTGCCAGCAGCCTCACAGATACGCAGTATTTT.

The CDR3 nucleotides are TGTGCCAGCAGTTGGACAGGAGGCGCGAACACCGGGGAGCTGTTTTTT. Encoded protein: CASSWTGGANTGELFF. The gene calls are TRBV6-5 and TRBJ2-2; 7 bases agree with TRBD1. Losses at the gene ends were 4 bases for V and 0 bases for J; bases not matched to a gene: 5. The CDR3 totals 16 residues. Germline V gives CDR1 MNHEY, CDR2 SVGAGI.

This chain connects TRBV5-1 to TRBJ2-7, with 9 bases fitting TRBD2. Germline lookup yields CDR1 SGHRS and CDR2 YFSETQ. The CDR3 has 15 amino acids. V was pared by 4 bases and J by 6 bases, with 11 bases of the junction left unmatched. The CDR3 nucleotides are TGCGCCAGCAGCGGCGGGGTAGCGGGAGCGGTCGAGCAGTACTTC. Protein product: CASSGGVAGAVEQYF.

This clone was observed a handful of times. The gene calls are TRBV14 and TRBJ1-1; D not certain. The CDR3 extends over 14 amino acids. Between the trimmed V and J ends, which lost 0 bases and 10 bases, there was a span of 15 bases. CDR1 is SGHDN, CDR2 FVKESK, per germline. CDR3 protein: CASSQDWRGGVAFF. DNA for the CDR3: TGTGCCAGCAGCCAAGATTGGCGGGGAGGTGTAGCTTTCTTT.

The rearrangement links TRBV27 to TRBJ2-3; the D gene could be TRBD1 or TRBD2 (6 bases each). The CDR3 is 15 amino acids. Deletions cut 11 bases from V and 0 bases from J, with 18 bases between. Looked up from germline, CDR1 is MNHEY and CDR2 is SMNVEV (reference sequence). CDR3 DNA sequence: TGTGCCGCCTCTCGGGGGCTAGCGAGCACAGATACGCAGTATTTT. It specifies CAASRGLASTDTQYF.

The chain joins TRBV7-2 to TRBJ2-7; 11 bases fit TRBD2. Germline V lookup: CDR1 SGHTA, CDR2 FQGNSA. V shed 5 bases and J 3 bases; nucleotides not matched to a gene: 9. This CDR3 is 16 amino acids long. The chain's CDR3 is CASSPQPGLAVYEQYF. The CDR3 region has the DNA TGTGCCAGCAGCCCTCAACCGGGACTAGCGGTCTACGAGCAGTACTTC.

The chain combines TRBV9 with TRBJ2-4, with D possibly being TRBD1 (6 bases). The CDR3 extends over 13 amino acids. Germline V gene sequence: CDR1 SGDLS, CDR2 YYNGEE. With 4 bases removed from V and 8 bases from J, the gap between germline ends came to 13 bases. CDR3 coding DNA: TGTGCCAGCAGCCCGGGGACATTTGACATTCAGTACTTC. Residues: CASSPGTFDIQYF.

A word on this clone: The identical CDR3 is also encoded by other nucleotide sequences in the sample. V gene TRBV7-9 combines with J gene TRBJ2-3; D may correspond to TRBD1 or TRBD2 (5 bases each). The CDR3 consists of 15 residues. Germline CDR1 SEHNR, CDR2 FQNEAQ (reference sequence). Trimming took off 0 bases at V and 4 bases at J, with 11 bases between the two ends. CDR3 nucleotides: TGTGCCAGCAGCTTAGCCCAGGGTAGCGCAGATACGCAGTATTTT. Protein product: CASSLAQGSADTQYF.

This clone has only one observation. V is TRBV29-1 and J is TRBJ2-7; tentatively, D is TRBD2 (6 bases). The CDR3 consists of 11 residues. V was clipped by 7 bases and J by 3 bases, with 10 bases between them. From germline, CDR1 is SQVTM and CDR2 ANQGSEA. Here the CDR3 reads CSAGTGYEQYF. CDR3 sequence (DNA): TGCAGCGCAGGGACTGGCTACGAGCAGTACTTC.

This chain connects TRBV28 to TRBJ2-7, with TRBD2 matching 12 bases. Per germline, CDR1 MDHEN and CDR2 SYDVKM. With V trimmed by 6 bases and J by 3 bases, 15 bases remained unmatched. This CDR3 contains 18 residues. The CDR3: CASRPYHLAGGTLYEQYF. CDR3 coding DNA: TGTGCCAGCAGGCCTTACCACCTAGCGGGAGGGACACTCTACGAGCAGTACTTC. The variable domain in full, completed from reference TRBV28 and TRBJ2-7, reads DVKVTQSSRYLVKRTGEKVFLECVQDMDHENMFWYRQDPGLGLRLIYFSYDVKMKEKGDIPEGYSVSREKKERFSLILESASTNQTSMYLCASRPYHLAGGTLYEQYFGPGTRLTVT.

The genes are TRBV11-2 and TRBJ2-3; 7 bases fit TRBD1. Trimming at V came to 1 base and at J to 1 base, leaving 8 bases not matched to a gene. CDR3 length: 17 residues. The germline V gene has CDR1 SGHAT and CDR2 FQNNGV. CDR3 in amino acids: CASSLAPGQTRTDTQYF. The CDR3 DNA is TGTGCCAGCAGCTTAGCGCCGGGACAGACCCGCACAGATACGCAGTATTTT.

A remark on this clone: The sample carries other DNA sequences with the same CDR3. V usage is TRBV5-4 and J usage is TRBJ2-3; possible D gene TRBD2, 6 bases. Germline V CDR1 and CDR2: SGHNT, YYREEE (reference sequence). The CDR3 spans 14 residues. The germline V and J ends were trimmed by 2 bases and 0 bases, with 7 bases remaining between them. The CDR3 here is CASSFSGSTDTQYF. The DNA for the CDR3 is TGTGCCAGCAGCTTTAGCGGTAGCACAGATACGCAGTATTTT.

V is TRBV27 and J is TRBJ2-7; D perhaps matches TRBD1 (5 bases). V gave up 2 bases and J gave up 6 bases, with 14 bases separating them. This CDR3 comprises 14 residues. Looked up from germline, CDR1 is MNHEY and CDR2 is SMNVEV (reference sequence). The DNA of the CDR3 is TGTGCCAGCAGTTTAAGGGGCAGGGTCGTCGAGCAGTACTTC. This encodes CASSLRGRVVEQYF.

The chain combines TRBV6-6 with TRBJ2-7; the match to TRBD1 covers 8 bases. The CDR3 has 14 amino acids. V trimming: 6 bases; J trimming: 6 bases; junction bases outside the gene matches: 10. Germline loops: CDR1 MNHNY, CDR2 SVGAGI (reference sequence). Here the CDR3 reads CASSPRTGTGEQYF. The CDR3 DNA reads TGTGCCAGCAGCCCTAGGACAGGGACTGGCGAGCAGTACTTC.

The chain's CDR3 is CASRGLAGGITGELFF. The CDR3 DNA reads TGTGCCAGCCGGGGACTAGCGGGAGGGATAACCGGGGAGCTGTTTTTT. The V call is TRBV11-2, the J call TRBJ2-2; 16 nucleotides match TRBD2. The trim removed 8 bases at V and 5 bases at J, leaving 5 bases unmatched. The CDR3 runs to 16 residues. Germline V gene data show CDR1 as SGHAT and CDR2 as FQNNGV.

The chain is built from TRBV30 and TRBJ2-7; possible D gene TRBD1, 6 bases. V gave up 0 bases and J gave up 4 bases, with 19 bases separating them. The length of the CDR3 is 16 residues. Germline values: CDR1 GTSNPN, CDR2 SVGIG (reference sequence). CDR3 DNA: TGTGCCTGGAGTGTAGGCCGGTTCCAGGGGCGATACGAGCAGTACTTC. It encodes CAWSVGRFQGRYEQYF.

This clone was picked up one time. The rearrangement joins TRBV5-1 to TRBJ1-2; D unclear. CDR1 and CDR2 from the germline V gene are SGHRS and YFSETQ. V dropped 0 bases and J dropped 6 bases, with 12 bases sitting between them. The CDR3 covers 14 residues. CDR3 sequence: CASSLGGRVHGYTF. The CDR3 DNA sequence: TGCGCCAGCAGCTTGGGCGGGCGAGTCCATGGCTACACCTTC.

The chain has TRBV28 and TRBJ2-1; D ambiguous. Trimming removed 4 bases from V and 9 bases from J, with 7 bases in between. There are 11 residues in the CDR3. Germline CDR1 and CDR2: MDHEN and SYDVKM. The CDR3 is CASSSLREQFF. The CDR3 DNA reads TGTGCCAGCAGTTCCCTCCGTGAGCAGTTCTTC.

V usage is TRBV10-2 and J usage is TRBJ2-4, with a weak D call TRBD1 (6 bases). CDR1 and CDR2 from the germline V gene are WSHSY and SAAADI. The V and J ends lost 6 bases and 2 bases respectively, with 8 bases between them. The length of the CDR3 is 13 residues. The CDR3 region is CASSTGSKNIQYF. In DNA form, the CDR3 reads TGCGCCAGCAGCACAGGGTCCAAAAACATTCAGTACTTC.

This sequence joins TRBV9 and TRBJ2-1; D unclear. The CDR3 spans 16 residues. Trimming cost V 2 bases and J 0 bases, with 12 bases left between them. Germline V lookup: CDR1 SGDLS, CDR2 YYNGEE. CDR3 region: CASSVHETSSYNEQFF. CDR3 in DNA: TGTGCCAGCAGCGTGCATGAAACGAGCTCCTACAATGAGCAGTTCTTC.

The chain joins TRBV21-1 to TRBJ2-7; TRBD2, the D gene given by the table, was not confirmed from the DNA. TRBV21-1 counts as a pseudogene. The CDR3 is 13 amino acids. CDR3 bases: TGTGCCAGCAGCCTCCAAGCGGGGCACGAGCAGTACTTC. Its protein product is CASSLQAGHEQYF.